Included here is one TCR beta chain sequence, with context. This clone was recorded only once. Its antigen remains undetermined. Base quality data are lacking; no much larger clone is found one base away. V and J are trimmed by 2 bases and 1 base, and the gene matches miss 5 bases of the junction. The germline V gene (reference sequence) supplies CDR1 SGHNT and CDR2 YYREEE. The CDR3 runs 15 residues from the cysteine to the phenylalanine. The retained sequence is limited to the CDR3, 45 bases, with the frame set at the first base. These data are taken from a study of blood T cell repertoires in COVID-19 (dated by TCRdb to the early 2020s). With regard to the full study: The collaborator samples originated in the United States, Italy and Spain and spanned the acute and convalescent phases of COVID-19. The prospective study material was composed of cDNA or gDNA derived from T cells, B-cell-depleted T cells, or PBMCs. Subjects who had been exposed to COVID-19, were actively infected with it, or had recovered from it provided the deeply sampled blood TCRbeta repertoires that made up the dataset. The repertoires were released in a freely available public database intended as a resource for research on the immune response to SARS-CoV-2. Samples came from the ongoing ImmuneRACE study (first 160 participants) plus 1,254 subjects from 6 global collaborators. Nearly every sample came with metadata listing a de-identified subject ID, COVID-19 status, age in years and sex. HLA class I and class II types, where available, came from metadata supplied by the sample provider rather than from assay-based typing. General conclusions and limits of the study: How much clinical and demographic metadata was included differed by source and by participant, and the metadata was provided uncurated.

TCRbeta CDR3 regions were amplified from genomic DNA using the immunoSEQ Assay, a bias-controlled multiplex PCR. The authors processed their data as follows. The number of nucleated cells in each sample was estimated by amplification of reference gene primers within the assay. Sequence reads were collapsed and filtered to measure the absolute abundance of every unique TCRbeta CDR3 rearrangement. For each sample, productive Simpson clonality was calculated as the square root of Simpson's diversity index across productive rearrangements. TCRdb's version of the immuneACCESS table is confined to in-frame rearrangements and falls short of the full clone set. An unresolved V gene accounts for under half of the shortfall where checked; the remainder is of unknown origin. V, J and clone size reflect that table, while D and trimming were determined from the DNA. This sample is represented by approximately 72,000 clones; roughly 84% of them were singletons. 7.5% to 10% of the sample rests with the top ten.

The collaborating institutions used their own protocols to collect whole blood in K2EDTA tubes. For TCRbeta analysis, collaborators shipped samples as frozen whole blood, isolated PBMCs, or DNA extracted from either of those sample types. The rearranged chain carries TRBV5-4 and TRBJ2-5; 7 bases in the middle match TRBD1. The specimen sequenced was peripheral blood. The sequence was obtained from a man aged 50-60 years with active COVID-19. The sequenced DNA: TGTGCCAGCAGCTTAGGACAGGCCTTCCAAGAGACCCAGTACTTC. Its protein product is CASSLGQAFQETQYF.